This T cell receptor beta chain was identified during a study of blood T cell repertoires in COVID-19. Whole-study context: Samples of COVID-19 (acute and convalescent) were obtained from the United States, Italy and Spain. In each case, the material was cDNA or gDNA derived from T cells, B-cell-depleted T cells, or PBMCs.

The germline V gene has CDR1 MNHEY and CDR2 SMNVEV (reference sequence). Trimming at V came to 2 bases and at J to 6 bases, leaving 8 bases not matched to a gene. This CDR3 comprises 16 residues. Original handling: Scientists estimated how many nucleated cells there were by amplifying reference gene primers. Clones were read by immunoSEQ multiplex PCR, and TCRdb kept only the in-frame ones, dropping some. D and trimming come from the DNA, and the V and J calls and clone size come from that table. The sample gives roughly 100,000 clones, 75% to 95% of which show up once; roughly 5.6% is in the top ten.

This TCR derives from a human donor in a cohort sampled during active COVID-19. Sequenced material: peripheral blood. The rearrangement links TRBV27 to TRBJ2-1; 9 bases line up with TRBD2. The CDR3 is CASSLLVLAGANEQFF. CDR3 in DNA: TGTGCCAGCAGTTTACTCGTATTAGCGGGGGCCAATGAGCAGTTCTTC.